The TCR beta chain under discussion was sequenced for a study of cytomegalovirus exposure and HLA in healthy donors. 13 Jbeta primers and 60 Vbeta primers were used for the PCR. Assay used: immunoSEQ multiplex PCR; TCRdb lists only in-frame clones, some missing. This sample yields 80,000 to 130,000 clones, of which about 74% are seen a single time; 4% to 5.5% belongs to the top ten. CDR1 and CDR2 (germline): SGHTA, FQGTGA. V was clipped by 3 bases and J by 2 bases, with 14 bases between them. This CDR3 region has 15 residues. Sequencing was performed on PBMCs. The rearrangement joins TRBV7-3 to TRBJ2-7; D unclear. The sequence was obtained from a woman aged 18-29 years in good health and CMV-seropositive. The CDR3 region has the DNA TGTGCCAGCAGCTTGGTTCCGCAGGTCCCCTACGAGCAGTACTTC. Its translation: CASSLVPQVPYEQYF.